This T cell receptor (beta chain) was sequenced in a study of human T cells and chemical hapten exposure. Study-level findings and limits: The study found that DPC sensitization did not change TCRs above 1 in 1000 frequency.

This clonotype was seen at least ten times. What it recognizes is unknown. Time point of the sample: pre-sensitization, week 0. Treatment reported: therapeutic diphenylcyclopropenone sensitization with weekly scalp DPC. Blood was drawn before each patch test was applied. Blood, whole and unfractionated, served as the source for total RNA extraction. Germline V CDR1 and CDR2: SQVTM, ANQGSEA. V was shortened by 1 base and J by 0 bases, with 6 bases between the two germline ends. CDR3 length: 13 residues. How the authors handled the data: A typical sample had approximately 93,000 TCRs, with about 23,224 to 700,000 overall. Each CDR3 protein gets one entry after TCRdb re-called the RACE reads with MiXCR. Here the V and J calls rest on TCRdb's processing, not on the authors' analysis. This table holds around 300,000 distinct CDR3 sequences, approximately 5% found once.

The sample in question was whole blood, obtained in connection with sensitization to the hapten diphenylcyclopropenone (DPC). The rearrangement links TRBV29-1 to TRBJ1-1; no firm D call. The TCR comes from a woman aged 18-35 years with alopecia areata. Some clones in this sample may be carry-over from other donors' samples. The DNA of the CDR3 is TGCAGCGTTGAAGGACATGTGAACACTGAAGCTTTCTTT. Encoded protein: CSVEGHVNTEAFF. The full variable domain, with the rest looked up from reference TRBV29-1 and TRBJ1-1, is SAVISQKPSRDICQRGTSLTIQCQVDSQVTMMFWYRQQPGQSLTLIATANQGSEATYESGFVIDKFPISRPNLTFSTLTVSNMSPEDSSIYLCSVEGHVNTEAFFGQGTRLTVV.